The sequence of this T cell receptor beta chain was determined in a study of blood T cells in healthy people across ages. For the second PCR, which ran for about 6 to 11 cycles, a sample-barcoded 5' primer and a J-beta primer mix were used. TCRdb reprocessed the 5' RACE reads via MiXCR and lists one record per CDR3 protein. The sample shows 500,000 to 550,000 distinct CDR3 sequences, 24% of them seen only once. Germline V gives CDR1 LGHNA, CDR2 YSLEER. CDR3 size: 19 residues. The V gene lost 0 bases and the J gene lost 0 bases, with 20 bases spanning the gap. These data were also reused for a study on T cells of mothers and their children.

This chain uses TRBV4-3 with TRBJ1-2, with D perhaps matching TRBD1 (6 bases). Sequenced: blood. The sequence came from a boy between 10 and 17 years old in good health. The CDR3 protein is CASSQEGPDSRFTNYGYTF. In DNA, the CDR3 is TGCGCCAGCAGCCAAGAAGGACCGGACAGCAGATTTACTAACTATGGCTACACCTTC.